This is a list of T cell receptor beta chains from one sample in a study of PD-1 blockade in mismatch repair-deficient tumors. These TCRs' antigens remain unknown. Clones were read by immunoSEQ multiplex PCR, and TCRdb kept only the in-frame ones, dropping some. The sample carries around 10,000 clones, 75% to 95% recorded once. This material consisted of cells cultured in vitro, taken from a patient treated with pembrolizumab. The receptors were sampled from an adult with mismatch repair-deficient cancer. The CDR3 runs from the conserved cysteine through the conserved F or W. The D gene is left open where the match is weak. Clone size is shown for a subset of rows, as once, few, many or a class of expanded clone.

D	size	V	J	CDR3	DNA
TRBD2	NA	TRBV29-1	TRBJ2-7	CSVRVTSGSSEQYF	TGCAGCGTGCGGGTGACTAGCGGGAGTAGTGAGCAGTACTTC
TRBD1	few	TRBV27	TRBJ2-7	CASSYWTGDYEQYF	TGTGCCAGCAGTTACTGGACAGGGGACTACGAGCAGTACTTC
NA	few	TRBV5-1	TRBJ2-7	CASSLATSSYEQYF	TGCGCCAGCAGCTTGGCTACGAGCTCCTACGAGCAGTACTTC
NA	NA	TRBV10-1	TRBJ1-1	CASSGGAPNTEAFF	TGCGCCAGCAGTGGGGGGGCGCCGAACACTGAAGCTTTCTTT
TRBD1	NA	TRBV19	TRBJ1-2	CASSTTGGYGYTF	TGTGCCAGTAGTACGACAGGGGGCTATGGCTACACCTTC
NA	NA	TRBV28	TRBJ2-1	CASSLSRTSPSVTYNEQFF	TGTGCCAGCAGTTTATCTAGGACATCCCCCTCGGTAACCTACAATGAGCAGTTCTTC
TRBD2	NA	TRBV7-6	TRBJ2-7	CASSLADPHSGGLRLEQYF	TGTGCCAGCAGCTTAGCTGATCCTCATAGCGGGGGATTACGACTCGAGCAGTACTTC
TRBD2	NA	TRBV28	TRBJ2-3	CASSSPSAGEGDTQYF	TGTGCCAGCAGTTCCCCCTCGGCGGGAGAAGGCGATACGCAGTATTTT
NA	NA	TRBV11-3	TRBJ2-7	CASSSSREQYF	TGTGCCAGCAGCTCGTCACGTGAGCAGTACTTC
TRBD2	NA	TRBV7-6	TRBJ2-1	CASSLVTLDVSGKTEQFF	TGTGCCAGCAGCTTAGTAACCCTGGATGTTAGCGGGAAGACTGAGCAGTTCTTC
TRBD1	NA	TRBV30	TRBJ1-2	CAWSHQNYRDRGRWDGYTF	TGTGCCTGGAGTCATCAAAACTACCGGGACAGGGGGAGGTGGGATGGCTACACCTTC
NA	NA	TRBV15	TRBJ1-1	CATSSFRDTINTEAFF	TGTGCCACCAGCTCCTTCCGGGACACTATAAACACTGAAGCTTTCTTT
NA	NA	TRBV11-2	TRBJ1-2	CASSPRAHPTSGYTF	TGTGCCAGCAGCCCCAGGGCCCATCCAACGAGCGGCTACACCTTC
NA	NA	TRBV7-8	TRBJ2-3	CASSLDSGYTQYF	TGTGCCAGCAGCTTAGACTCCGGATATACGCAGTATTTT
NA	NA	TRBV7-3	TRBJ2-1	CASSASNGPGEQFF	TGTGCCAGCAGCGCTAGCAACGGTCCGGGGGAGCAGTTCTTC
NA	NA	TRBV15	TRBJ2-5	CATSRDVETQYF	TGTGCCACCAGCAGAGACGTGGAGACCCAGTACTTC
NA	NA	TRBV29-1	TRBJ2-5	CSVEGTSRETQYF	TGCAGCGTTGAAGGAACTAGCCGAGAGACCCAGTACTTC
NA	NA	TRBV21-1	TRBJ2-3	CASSKLDRADTQYF	TGTGCCAGCAGCAAATTGGACAGGGCAGATACGCAGTATTTT
NA	NA	TRBV14	TRBJ2-7	CASSRLGRAYEQYF	TGTGCCAGCAGCCGCCTAGGCAGGGCCTACGAGCAGTACTTC
TRBD1	NA	TRBV6-6	TRBJ2-7	CASRGQELNEQYF	TGTGCCAGCAGAGGACAGGAGTTGAACGAGCAGTACTTC
TRBD1	NA	TRBV6-1	TRBJ1-2	CASSEALIRTGGNYGYTF	TGTGCCAGCAGTGAAGCGCTCATTAGGACAGGGGGCAACTATGGCTACACCTTC
NA	NA	TRBV25-1	TRBJ1-1	CASSESTGSTEAFF	TGTGCCAGCAGTGAATCTACGGGGTCCACTGAAGCTTTCTTT
TRBD1	NA	TRBV5-4	TRBJ1-2	CASSLSTGEYFYGYTF	TGTGCCAGCAGCTTGTCGACAGGGGAATACTTTTATGGCTACACCTTC
TRBD1	NA	TRBV7-6	TRBJ1-2	CASSDGDSLYGYTF	TGTGCCAGCAGCGACGGGGACAGCCTCTATGGCTACACCTTC
TRBD2	once	TRBV5-1	TRBJ2-2	CASSRTSGEYTGELFF	TGCGCCAGCAGCAGGACTAGCGGGGAGTACACCGGGGAGCTGTTTTTT
NA	NA	TRBV6-6	TRBJ1-3	CASRTTSGSGNTIYF	TGTGCCAGCAGAACCACCTCAGGGTCTGGAAACACCATATATTTT
NA	NA	TRBV10-3	TRBJ2-2	CAIRQGSAGELFF	TGTGCCATCAGGCAGGGGTCCGCCGGGGAGCTGTTTTTT
TRBD2	NA	TRBV28	TRBJ2-7	CASSFAGVDFEQYF	TGTGCCAGCAGTTTTGCGGGGGTGGACTTCGAGCAGTACTTC
TRBD2	NA	TRBV19	TRBJ2-1	CASRELAGVGNEQFF	TGTGCCAGTAGGGAACTAGCGGGAGTTGGCAATGAGCAGTTCTTC
NA	NA	TRBV19	TRBJ1-5	CASSIGGRTISNQPQHF	TGTGCCAGTAGTATTGGGGGACGAACCATTAGCAATCAGCCCCAGCATTTT
NA	NA	TRBV2	TRBJ1-1	CASSEALPGANFAEAFF	TGTGCCAGCAGTGAAGCGCTTCCAGGGGCGAATTTCGCTGAAGCTTTCTTT